This TCR beta chain was found in a study of CD8+ T cells in alopecia areata. Extraction and reverse transcription of RNA yielded cDNA as the sequencing template. Clones were read by immunoSEQ multiplex PCR, and TCRdb kept only the in-frame ones, dropping some. The table includes 200,000 to 250,000 clones, roughly 44% detected once. The CDR3 runs 14 residues. Germline V gene data show CDR1 as SQVTM and CDR2 as ANQGSEA. V dropped 0 bases and J dropped 11 bases, with 16 bases sitting between them. A note on this clone: Its target is not known.

Findings of the study overall: With just one nonresponder, it is still uncertain whether baseline CD8+ expansion relates to response.

Treatment meaning: oral pan-JAK inhibitor, 5-10 mg twice daily. J is TRBJ1-4 and V is TRBV29-1; D not certain. Sequenced here: CD4+ T cells sorted from blood, sampled at roughly week 36, from a patient treated with tofacitinib. The TCR originated in a human donor with alopecia areata. In nucleotides, the CDR3 is TGCAGCGTTGAAGAAGACGCCAGTTTCGGGAAACTGTTTTTT. The encoded protein is CSVEEDASFGKLFF.